The sequence of this T cell receptor beta chain was determined in a study of blood T cell repertoires in COVID-19. Across the whole study: T cells, B-cell-depleted T cells, or PBMCs supplied cDNA or gDNA.

The Seattle patients joined while their infection was active and were tracked longitudinally afterward. Original analysis: Amplified reference gene primers provided the basis for estimating nucleated cell counts. Using immunoSEQ multiplex PCR, the repertoire was profiled, and TCRdb retains in-frame clones only, with some absent. V, J and clone size reflect that table, while D and trimming were determined from the DNA. The sample lists approximately 250,000 clones, 75% to 90% occurring once. V shed 0 bases and J 9 bases; nucleotides not matched to a gene: 2. The CDR3 totals 13 residues. What was sequenced was peripheral blood. The sequence came from a woman in her sixties or seventies with COVID-19, enrolled during active disease. This chain uses TRBV12-3 or TRBV12-4 with TRBJ1-1; 9 positions agree with TRBD1. The CDR3 DNA sequence: TGTGCCAGCAGTTTAGCGGGACAGGGTAAAGCTTTCTTT. Translation: CASSLAGQGKAFF.